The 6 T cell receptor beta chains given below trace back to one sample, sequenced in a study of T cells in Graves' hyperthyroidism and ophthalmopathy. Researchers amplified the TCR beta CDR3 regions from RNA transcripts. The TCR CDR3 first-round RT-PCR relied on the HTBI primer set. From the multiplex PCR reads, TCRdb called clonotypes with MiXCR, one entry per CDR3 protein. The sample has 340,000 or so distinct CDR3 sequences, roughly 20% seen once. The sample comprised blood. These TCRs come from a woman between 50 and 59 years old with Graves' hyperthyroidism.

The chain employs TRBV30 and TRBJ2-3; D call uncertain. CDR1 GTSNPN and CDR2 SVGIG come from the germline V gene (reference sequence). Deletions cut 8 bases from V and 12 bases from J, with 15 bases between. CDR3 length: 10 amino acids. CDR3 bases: TGTGCCCGCCTGGCAGCGCCCCAGTATTTT. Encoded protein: CARLAAPQYF.

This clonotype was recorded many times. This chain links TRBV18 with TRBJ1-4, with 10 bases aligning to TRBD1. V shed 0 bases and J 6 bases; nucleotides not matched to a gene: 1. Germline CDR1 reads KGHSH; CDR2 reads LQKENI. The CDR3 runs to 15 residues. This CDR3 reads CASSPPGTGDEKLFF. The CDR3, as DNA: TGTGCCAGCTCACCACCGGGGACAGGGGATGAAAAACTGTTTTTT.

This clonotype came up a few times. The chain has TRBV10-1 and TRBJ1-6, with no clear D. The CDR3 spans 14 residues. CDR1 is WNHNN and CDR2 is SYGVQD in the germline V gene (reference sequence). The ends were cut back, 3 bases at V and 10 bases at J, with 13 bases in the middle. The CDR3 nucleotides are TGCGCCAGCAGTGAAGGGAGCGCCGGGTCACCCCTCCACTTT. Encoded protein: CASSEGSAGSPLHF.

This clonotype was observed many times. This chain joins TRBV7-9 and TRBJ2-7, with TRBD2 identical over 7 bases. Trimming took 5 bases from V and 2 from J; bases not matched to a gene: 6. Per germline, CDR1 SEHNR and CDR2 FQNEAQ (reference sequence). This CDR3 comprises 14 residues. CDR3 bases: TGTGCCAGCAGCGACGTTGCGGGGGCCTACGAGCAGTACTTC. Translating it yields CASSDVAGAYEQYF.

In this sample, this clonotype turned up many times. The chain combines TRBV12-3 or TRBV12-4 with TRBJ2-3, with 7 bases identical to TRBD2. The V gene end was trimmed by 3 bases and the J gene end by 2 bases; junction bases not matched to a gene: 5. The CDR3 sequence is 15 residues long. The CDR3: CASSFERDFTDTQYF. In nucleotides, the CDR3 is TGTGCCAGCAGTTTCGAGCGGGACTTCACAGATACGCAGTATTTT.

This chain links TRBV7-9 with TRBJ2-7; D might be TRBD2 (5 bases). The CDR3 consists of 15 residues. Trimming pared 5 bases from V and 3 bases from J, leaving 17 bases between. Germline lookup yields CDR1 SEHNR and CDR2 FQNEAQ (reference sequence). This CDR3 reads CASSPGRLGNYEQYF. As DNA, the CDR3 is TGTGCCAGCAGCCCCGGTCGTCTCGGGAACTACGAGCAGTACTTC.